This T cell receptor beta chain was identified during a study of cytomegalovirus exposure and HLA in healthy donors. Findings and caveats of the study: Researchers reported that three CMV-associated chains were confirmed in vitro as CMV antigen-specific. Cytomegalovirus-associated TCR beta chains were listed, numbering 164.

In the case of this clone: Its target is unknown.

Deletions cut 6 bases from V and 5 bases from J, with 19 bases between. The germline CDR1 and CDR2 sequences are SQVTM and ANQGSEA. The CDR3 sequence is 14 residues long. The PCR ran on 60 Vbeta and 13 Jbeta primers. Under the authors' procedure: Roughly 11 million of the roughly 80 million unique TCR beta chains counted in a later analysis were shared. Produced via immunoSEQ multiplex PCR; TCRdb's table is partial and in-frame only. D and trimming were read from the DNA, whereas the V and J calls and clone size are those reported in that table. The table has about 190,000 clones, over 70% seen once. Sequenced: PBMCs. The chain has TRBV29-1 and TRBJ1-2; TRBD1 is a possible D gene (5 bases). This clonotype was obtained from a young man in good health and CMV-seronegative. As DNA, the CDR3 is TGCAGCGTCCAGGAGGCAGGGACTGGGTATGGCTACACCTTC. Translating gives CSVQEAGTGYGYTF.